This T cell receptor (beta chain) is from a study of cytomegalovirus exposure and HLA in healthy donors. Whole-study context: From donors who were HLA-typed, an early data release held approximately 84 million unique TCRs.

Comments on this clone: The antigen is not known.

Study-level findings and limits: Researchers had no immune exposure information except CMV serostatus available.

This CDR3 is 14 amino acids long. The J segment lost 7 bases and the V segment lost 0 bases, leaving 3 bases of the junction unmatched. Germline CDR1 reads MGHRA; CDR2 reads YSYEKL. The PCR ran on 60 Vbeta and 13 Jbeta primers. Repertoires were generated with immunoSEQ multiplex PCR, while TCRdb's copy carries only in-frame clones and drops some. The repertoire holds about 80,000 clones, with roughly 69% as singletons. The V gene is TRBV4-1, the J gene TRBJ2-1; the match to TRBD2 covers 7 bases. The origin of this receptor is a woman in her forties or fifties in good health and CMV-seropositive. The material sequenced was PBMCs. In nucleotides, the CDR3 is TGCGCCAGCAGCCAAGATAGCGGGTGGAATGAGCAGTTCTTC. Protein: CASSQDSGWNEQFF.